The T cell receptor (beta chain) described here comes from a study of cytomegalovirus exposure and HLA in healthy donors. Study information: There were under 130 million unique TCR beta sequences, drawn from approximately 190 million T cells, in an earlier analysis. Study-wide points: Usually a TCR sequence was rare, but some public TCRs were found in many donors. Association of roughly 18,000 TCR beta sequences with HLA alleles was found at 0.05 false discovery rate in a later analysis. Most of the TCR beta V segments (in an earlier analysis) were productive either about 90% or about 30% of the time.

Primers: 60 Vbeta forward and 13 Jbeta reverse. Assay: immunoSEQ multiplex PCR; the TCRdb copy retains only in-frame clones and omits some. Among around 150,000 clones listed, almost 80% were seen once. In the case of this clone: As yet, its antigen is unknown. Given the absence of the conserved phenylalanine or tryptophan at the CDR3 end, a read error is likely.

Germline values: CDR1 SQVTM, CDR2 ANQGSEA. V dropped 7 bases and J dropped 7 bases, with 17 bases sitting between them. The length of the CDR3 is 14 residues. Material: PBMCs. This chain links TRBV29-1 with TRBJ1-6, with D possibly TRBD1 on 5 matching bases. The sequence was collected from a man between 18 and 29 years old in good health and CMV-seropositive. CDR3 protein: CSASRGTVNSPLHL. CDR3 bases: TGCAGCGCCTCGCGGGGGACGGTAAATTCACCCCTCCACCTT.